A single sample gave rise to the 8 T cell receptor beta chains below, sequenced in a study of T cell responses to AZD1222 COVID-19 vaccine. The assay was immunoSEQ multiplex PCR, and TCRdb's table has in-frame clones only and misses some. The sample lists approximately 89,000 clones, more than 70% seen once, with less than 15% in the top ten. Specimen: peripheral blood, collected on day 0 of AZD1222 vaccination. These receptors originate from an adult in good health.

The chain joins TRBV7-9 to TRBJ1-2, with D uncertain. V lost 1 base to trimming and J lost 2 bases, with 8 bases between them. The germline V gene has CDR1 SEHNR and CDR2 FQNEAQ (reference sequence). The CDR3 is 14 amino acids. The CDR3 region is CASSLDVQNYGYTF. CDR3 in DNA: TGTGCCAGCAGCTTAGACGTCCAAAACTATGGCTACACCTTC.

This sequence joins TRBV7-3 and TRBJ1-1; TRBD1 matches at 7 bases. This CDR3 has 15 amino acids. J gave up 10 bases and V 5 bases, and 16 bases lay outside the gene matches. CDR1 SGHTA and CDR2 FQGTGA come from the germline V gene. CDR3 in amino acids: CASSPTPTGSWLAFF. CDR3 nucleotides: TGTGCCAGCAGCCCAACGCCGACAGGGTCCTGGTTAGCTTTCTTT.

The CDR3 bases are TGTGCCAGCAGTTCCCCGGGACCCCCAGATACGCAGTATTTT. This codes for CASSSPGPPDTQYF. The rearrangement uses TRBV28 and TRBJ2-3; D assignment may be TRBD1 or TRBD2 (5 bases each). The CDR3 extends over 14 amino acids. CDR1 and CDR2 from the germline V gene are MDHEN and SYDVKM. Trimming took off 4 bases at V and 4 bases at J, with 12 bases between the two ends. The full variable domain, its missing parts supplied by reference TRBV28 and TRBJ2-3, is DVKVTQSSRYLVKRTGEKVFLECVQDMDHENMFWYRQDPGLGLRLIYFSYDVKMKEKGDIPEGYSVSREKKERFSLILESASTNQTSMYLCASSSPGPPDTQYFGPGTRLTVL.

Points on this clone: Within the sample, other DNA sequences also encode this same CDR3. This chain joins TRBV5-4 and TRBJ1-5; D call uncertain. In germline, CDR1 is SGHNT, CDR2 YYREEE (reference sequence). V lost 0 bases, J lost 9 bases, and 7 bases lay in between. The CDR3 sequence is 12 residues long. CDR3 sequence reads: CASSLGSGPQHF. DNA for the CDR3: TGTGCCAGCAGCTTGGGGTCGGGGCCCCAGCATTTT.

The chain links TRBV5-4 to TRBJ2-5, with D tentatively TRBD2 (5 bases). Germline values: CDR1 SGHNT, CDR2 YYREEE (reference sequence). CDR3 length: 13 amino acids. The V gene lost 3 bases and the J gene lost 2 bases, with 8 bases spanning the gap. As DNA, the CDR3 is TGTGCCAGCAGCTCGGGATCACAAGAGACCCAGTACTTC. This sequence encodes CASSSGSQETQYF.

This clone was picked up a small number of times. The chain carries TRBV7-2 and TRBJ2-7, with 7 bases that match TRBD1. The germline V gene has CDR1 SGHTA and CDR2 FQGNSA. V dropped 7 bases and J dropped 0; count of bases not matched to a gene: 12. The CDR3 is 16 amino acids. CDR3 in amino acids: CASTLNPGQSSYEQYF. Written as DNA, the CDR3 is TGTGCCAGCACACTAAACCCGGGACAGAGCTCCTACGAGCAGTACTTC.

The chain's CDR3 is CASSQAFLTGELFF. The CDR3 coding sequence is TGTGCCAGTAGTCAAGCATTTTTGACCGGGGAGCTGTTTTTT. The V gene is TRBV19, the J gene TRBJ2-2, with unresolved D. Germline V gene data show CDR1 as LNHDA and CDR2 as SQIVND (reference sequence). The V end lost 5 bases, the J end lost 5 bases, and 12 bases lay between the germline ends. This CDR3 is built from 14 residues.

This clone was picked up a small number of times. The chain has TRBV15 and TRBJ1-2; possibly TRBD1 for D (6 bases). Germline-derived CDR1 and CDR2 are LNHNV and YYDKDF (reference sequence). This CDR3 has 14 amino acids. With 5 bases removed from V and 6 bases from J, the gap between germline ends came to 16 bases. The CDR3 nucleotides are TGTGCCACCAGCTCCTTAGGGGGAGGAAATGGCTACACCTTC. This codes for CATSSLGGGNGYTF. Full variable domain (outside the CDR3, taken from reference TRBV15 and TRBJ1-2): DAMVIQNPRYQVTQFGKPVTLSCSQTLNHNVMYWYQQKSSQAPKLLFHYYDKDFNNEADTPDNFQSRRPNTSFCFLDIRSPGLGDTAMYLCATSSLGGGNGYTFGSGTRLTVV.